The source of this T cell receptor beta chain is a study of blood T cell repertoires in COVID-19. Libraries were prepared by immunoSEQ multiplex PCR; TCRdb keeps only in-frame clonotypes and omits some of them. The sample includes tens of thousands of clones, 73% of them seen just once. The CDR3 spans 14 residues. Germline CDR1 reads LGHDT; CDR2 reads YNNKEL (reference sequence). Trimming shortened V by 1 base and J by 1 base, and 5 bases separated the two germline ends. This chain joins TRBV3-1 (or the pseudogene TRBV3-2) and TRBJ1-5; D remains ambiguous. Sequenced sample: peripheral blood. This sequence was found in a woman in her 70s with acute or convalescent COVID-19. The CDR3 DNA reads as TGTGCCAGCAGCCAAGGACACAGCAATCAGCCCCAGCATTTT. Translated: CASSQGHSNQPQHF.